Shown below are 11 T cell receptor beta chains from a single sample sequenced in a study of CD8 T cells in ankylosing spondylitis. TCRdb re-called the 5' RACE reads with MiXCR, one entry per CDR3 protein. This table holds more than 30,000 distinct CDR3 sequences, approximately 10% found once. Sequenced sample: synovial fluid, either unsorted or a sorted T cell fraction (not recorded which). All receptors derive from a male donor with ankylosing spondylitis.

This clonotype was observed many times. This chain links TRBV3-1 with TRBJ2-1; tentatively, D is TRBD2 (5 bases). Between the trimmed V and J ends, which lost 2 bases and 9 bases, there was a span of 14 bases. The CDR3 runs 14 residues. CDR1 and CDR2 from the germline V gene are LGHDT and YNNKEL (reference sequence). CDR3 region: CASSQRGTAGEQFF. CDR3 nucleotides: TGTGCCAGCAGCCAAAGAGGAACGGCGGGTGAGCAGTTCTTC.

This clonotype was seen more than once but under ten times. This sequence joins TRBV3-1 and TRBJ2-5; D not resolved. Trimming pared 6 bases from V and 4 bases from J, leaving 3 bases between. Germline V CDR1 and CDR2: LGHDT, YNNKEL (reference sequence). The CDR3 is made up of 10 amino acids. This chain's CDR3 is CASRGETQYF. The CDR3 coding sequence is TGTGCCAGCAGAGGAGAGACCCAGTACTTC.

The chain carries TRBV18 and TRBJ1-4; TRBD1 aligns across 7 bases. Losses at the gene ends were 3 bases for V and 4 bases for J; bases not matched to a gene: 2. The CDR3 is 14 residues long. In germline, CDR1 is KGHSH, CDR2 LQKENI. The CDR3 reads CASSPGQDNEKLFF. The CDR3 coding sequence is TGTGCCAGCTCACCCGGACAGGATAATGAAAAACTGTTTTTT. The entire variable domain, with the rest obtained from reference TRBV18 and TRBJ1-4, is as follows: NAGVMQNPRHLVRRRGQEARLRCSPMKGHSHVYWYRQLPEEGLKFMVYLQKENIIDESGMPKERFSAEFPKEGPSILRIQQVVRGDSAAYFCASSPGQDNEKLFFGSGTQLSVL.

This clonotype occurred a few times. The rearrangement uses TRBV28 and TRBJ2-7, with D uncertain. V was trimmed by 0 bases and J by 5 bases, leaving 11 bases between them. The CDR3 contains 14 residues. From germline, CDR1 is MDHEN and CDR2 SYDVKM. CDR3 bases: TGTGCCAGCAGTTTATGGGCTCGAAGGAACGAGCAGTACTTC. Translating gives CASSLWARRNEQYF.

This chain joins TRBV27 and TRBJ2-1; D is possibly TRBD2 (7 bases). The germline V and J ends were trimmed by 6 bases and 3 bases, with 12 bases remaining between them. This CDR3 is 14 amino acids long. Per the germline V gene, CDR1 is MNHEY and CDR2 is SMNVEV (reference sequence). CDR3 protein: CASRGAGVYNEQFF. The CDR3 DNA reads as TGTGCCAGCAGGGGGGCGGGAGTCTACAATGAGCAGTTCTTC.

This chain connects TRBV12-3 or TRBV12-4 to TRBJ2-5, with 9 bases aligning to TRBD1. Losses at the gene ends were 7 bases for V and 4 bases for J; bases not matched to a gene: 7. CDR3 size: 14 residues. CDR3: CASTDRGWGETQYF. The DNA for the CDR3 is TGTGCCAGCACGGACAGGGGCTGGGGAGAGACCCAGTACTTC.

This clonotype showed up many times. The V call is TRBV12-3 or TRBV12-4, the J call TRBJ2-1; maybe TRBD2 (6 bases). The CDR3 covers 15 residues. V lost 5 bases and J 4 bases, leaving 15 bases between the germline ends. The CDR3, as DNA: TGTGCCAGCAGTCCACCAAGCGGGCCGTACAATGAGCAGTTCTTC. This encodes CASSPPSGPYNEQFF.

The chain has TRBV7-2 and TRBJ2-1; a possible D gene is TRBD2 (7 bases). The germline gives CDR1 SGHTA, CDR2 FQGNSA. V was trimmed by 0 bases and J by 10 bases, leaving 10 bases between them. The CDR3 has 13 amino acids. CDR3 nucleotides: TGTGCCAGCAGCTTAGCGGGGAGGGGGGAGCAGTTCTTC. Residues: CASSLAGRGEQFF. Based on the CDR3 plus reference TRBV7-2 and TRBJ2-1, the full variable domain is GAGVSQSPSNKVTEKGKDVELRCDPISGHTALYWYRQSLGQGLEFLIYFQGNSAPDKSGLPSDRFSAERTGGSVSTLTIQRTQQEDSAVYLCASSLAGRGEQFFGPGTRLTVL.

CDR3 sequence: CATSGNIGTEQETQYF. DNA of the CDR3: TGTGCCACCAGCGGCAACATCGGGACAGAGCAAGAGACCCAGTACTTC. The rearrangement uses TRBV15 and TRBJ2-5, with 7 bases aligning to TRBD1. Trimming took 5 bases from V and 2 from J; bases not matched to a gene: 11. Germline values: CDR1 LNHNV, CDR2 YYDKDF (reference sequence). The CDR3 consists of 16 residues.

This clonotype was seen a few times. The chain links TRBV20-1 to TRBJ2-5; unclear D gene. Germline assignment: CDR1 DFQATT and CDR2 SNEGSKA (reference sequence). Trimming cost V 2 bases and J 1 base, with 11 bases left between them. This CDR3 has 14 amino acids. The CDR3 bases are TGCAGTGCTAGATCGGCCGCCCCCCAAGAGACCCAGTACTTC. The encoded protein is CSARSAAPQETQYF.

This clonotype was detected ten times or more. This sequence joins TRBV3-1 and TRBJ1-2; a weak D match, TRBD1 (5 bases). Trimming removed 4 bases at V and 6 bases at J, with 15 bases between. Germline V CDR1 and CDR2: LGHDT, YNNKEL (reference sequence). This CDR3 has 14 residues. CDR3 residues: CASSPYGWDDGYTF. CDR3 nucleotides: TGTGCCAGCAGCCCCTACGGGTGGGACGATGGCTACACCTTC.